The clone carrying this T cell receptor (beta chain) ranks as large. No antigen is known for it. These data originate in a study of stem cell transplantation in POMP-related autoinflammatory disease. For the study at large: Neutrophil and platelet engraftment from the graft donor was 100% through one year after transplant.

Germline V gene sequence: CDR1 SGHKS, CDR2 YYEKEE (reference sequence). The CDR3 spans 16 residues. The V gene lost 3 bases and the J gene lost 4 bases, with 19 bases spanning the gap. Data came from immunoSEQ multiplex PCR; TCRdb stores just in-frame clones and leaves some out. The sample includes several thousand clones, 88% of them seen just once. Study conclusions and caveats: A trend toward lower repertoire diversity and greater clonality appeared in every analyzed T-cell subset of PRAID patients.

Prominent immunodeficiency with autoinflammation defined PRAID. The receptor's source is a human patient with POMP-related autoinflammation and immune dysregulation (PRAID). Some T cells may be graft donor cells. This sequence joins TRBV5-5 and TRBJ1-2; possibly TRBD1 for D (6 bases). The input for sequencing was CD8+ T cells from PBMCs, taken after stem cell transplantation. For the CDR3, the DNA is TGTGCCAGCAGCTACCCCGGGACATCGAGAGCCTATGGCTACACCTTC. Its protein product is CASSYPGTSRAYGYTF. Looking up the rest from reference TRBV5-5 and TRBJ1-2 gives the full variable domain: DAGVTQSPTHLIKTRGQQVTLRCSPISGHKSVSWYQQVLGQGPQFIFQYYEKEERGRGNFPDRFSARQFPNYSSELNVNALLLGDSALYLCASSYPGTSRAYGYTFGSGTRLTVV.